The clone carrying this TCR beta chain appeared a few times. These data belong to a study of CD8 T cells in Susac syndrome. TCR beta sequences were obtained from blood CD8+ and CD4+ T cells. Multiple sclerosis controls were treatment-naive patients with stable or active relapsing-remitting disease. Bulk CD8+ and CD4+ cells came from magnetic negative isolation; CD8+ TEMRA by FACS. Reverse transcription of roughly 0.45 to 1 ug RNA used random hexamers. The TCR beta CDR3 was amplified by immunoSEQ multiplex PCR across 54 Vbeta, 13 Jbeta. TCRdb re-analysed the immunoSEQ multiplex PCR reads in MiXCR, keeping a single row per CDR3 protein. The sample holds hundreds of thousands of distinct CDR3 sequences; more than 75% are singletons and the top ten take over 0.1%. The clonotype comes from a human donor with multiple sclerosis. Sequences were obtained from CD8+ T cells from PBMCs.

The CDR3 reads CASSVGGGSGKEQYF. The DNA for the CDR3 is TGTGCCAGCAGCGTAGGTGGTGGGAGCGGAAAAGAGCAGTACTTC. The J gene is TRBJ2-7, the V gene TRBV9; maybe TRBD2 (5 bases). This CDR3 region has 15 residues. V lost 0 bases and J 7 bases, leaving 17 bases between the germline ends. CDR1 SGDLS and CDR2 YYNGEE come from the germline V gene. The full variable domain, in which reference TRBV9 and TRBJ2-7 provide the parts outside the CDR3, is DSGVTQTPKHLITATGQRVTLRCSPRSGDLSVYWYQQSLDQGLQFLIQYYNGEERAKGNILERFSAQQFPDLHSELNLSSLELGDSALYFCASSVGGGSGKEQYFGPGTRLTVT.